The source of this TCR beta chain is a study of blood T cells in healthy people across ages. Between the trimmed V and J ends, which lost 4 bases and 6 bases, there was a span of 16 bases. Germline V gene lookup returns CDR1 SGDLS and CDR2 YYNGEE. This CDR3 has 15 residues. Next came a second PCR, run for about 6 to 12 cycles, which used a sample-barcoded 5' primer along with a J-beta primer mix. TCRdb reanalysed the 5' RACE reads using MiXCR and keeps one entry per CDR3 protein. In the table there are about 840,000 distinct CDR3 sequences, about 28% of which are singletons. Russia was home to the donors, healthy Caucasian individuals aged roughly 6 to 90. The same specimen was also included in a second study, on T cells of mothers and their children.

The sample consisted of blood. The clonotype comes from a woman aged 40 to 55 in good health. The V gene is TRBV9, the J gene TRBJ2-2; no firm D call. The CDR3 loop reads CASSPLIGVSGELFF. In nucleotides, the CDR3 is TGTGCCAGCAGCCCCCTAATTGGGGTCTCCGGGGAGCTGTTTTTT.